This T cell receptor (beta chain) was captured in a study of Ad26.COV2.S vaccination and SARS-CoV-2 variants. The assay was immunoSEQ multiplex PCR, and TCRdb's table has in-frame clones only and misses some. The table includes approximately 500,000 clones, 70% to 90% detected once. Treatment in this sample: over 15 received Ad26.COV2.S at low or high dose, single or two shots; roughly 5 received placebo; per-sample allocation not given. The samples were gathered on day 63 after the first injection of vaccine or placebo. CDR1 and CDR2 from the germline V gene are SEHNR and FQNEAQ (reference sequence). The V and J ends lost 3 bases and 8 bases, in that order; junction bases with no gene match: 4. The CDR3 covers 14 residues.

The rearrangement links TRBV7-9 to TRBJ1-6, with 7 bases fitting TRBD1. The sequence was collected from a person between 18 and 65 years old who received the Ad26.COV2.S COVID-19 vaccine or a placebo. The sample in question was peripheral blood, obtained in a trial of Ad26.COV2.S vaccine versus placebo. The CDR3 DNA sequence: TGTGCCAGCAGCTTTACAGGGGAGGATTCACCCCTCCACTTT. It specifies CASSFTGEDSPLHF.